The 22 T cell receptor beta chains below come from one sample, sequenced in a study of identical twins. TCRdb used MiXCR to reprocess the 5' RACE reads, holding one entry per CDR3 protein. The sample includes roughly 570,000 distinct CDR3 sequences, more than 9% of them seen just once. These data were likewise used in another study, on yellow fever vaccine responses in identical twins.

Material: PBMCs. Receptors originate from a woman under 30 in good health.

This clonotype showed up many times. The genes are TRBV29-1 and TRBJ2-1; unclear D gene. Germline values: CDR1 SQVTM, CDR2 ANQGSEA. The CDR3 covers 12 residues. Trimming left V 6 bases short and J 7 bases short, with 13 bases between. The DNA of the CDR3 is TGCAGCGTAGAACAAGGTAAAAATGAGCAGTTCTTC. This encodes CSVEQGKNEQFF.

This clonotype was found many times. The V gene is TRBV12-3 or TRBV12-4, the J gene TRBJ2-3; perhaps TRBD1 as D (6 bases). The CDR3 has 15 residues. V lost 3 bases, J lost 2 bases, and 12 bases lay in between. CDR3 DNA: TGTGCCAGCAGTTTGGCGGACAGATACACAGATACGCAGTATTTT. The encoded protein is CASSLADRYTDTQYF.

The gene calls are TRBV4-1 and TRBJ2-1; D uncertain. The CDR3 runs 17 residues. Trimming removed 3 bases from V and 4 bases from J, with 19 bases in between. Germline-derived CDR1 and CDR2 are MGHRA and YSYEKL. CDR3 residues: CASSQTTQGSTYNEQFF. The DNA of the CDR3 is TGCGCCAGCAGCCAGACAACGCAAGGCTCAACTTACAATGAGCAGTTCTTC.

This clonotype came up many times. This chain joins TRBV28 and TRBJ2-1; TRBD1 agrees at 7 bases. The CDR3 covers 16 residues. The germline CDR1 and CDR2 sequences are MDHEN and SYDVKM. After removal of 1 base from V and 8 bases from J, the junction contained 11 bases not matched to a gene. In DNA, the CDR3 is TGTGCCAGCAGTTTATTTAGTCAGGGGGATAAAGATGAGCAGTTCTTC. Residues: CASSLFSQGDKDEQFF. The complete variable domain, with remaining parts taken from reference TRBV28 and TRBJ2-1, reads DVKVTQSSRYLVKRTGEKVFLECVQDMDHENMFWYRQDPGLGLRLIYFSYDVKMKEKGDIPEGYSVSREKKERFSLILESASTNQTSMYLCASSLFSQGDKDEQFFGPGTRLTVL.

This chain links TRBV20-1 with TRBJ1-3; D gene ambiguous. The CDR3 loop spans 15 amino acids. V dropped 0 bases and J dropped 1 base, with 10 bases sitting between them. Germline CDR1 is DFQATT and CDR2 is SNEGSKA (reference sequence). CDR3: CSARERATSGNTIYF. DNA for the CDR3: TGCAGTGCTAGAGAGCGGGCTACATCTGGAAACACCATATATTTT.

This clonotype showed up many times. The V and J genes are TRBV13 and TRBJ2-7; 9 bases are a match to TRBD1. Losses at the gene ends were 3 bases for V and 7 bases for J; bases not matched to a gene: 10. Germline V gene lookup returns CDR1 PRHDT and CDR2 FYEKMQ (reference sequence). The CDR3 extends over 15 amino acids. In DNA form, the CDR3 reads TGTGCCAGCAGCTTCCTGATACAGGGGGCGCAGGAGCAGTACTTC. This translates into CASSFLIQGAQEQYF.

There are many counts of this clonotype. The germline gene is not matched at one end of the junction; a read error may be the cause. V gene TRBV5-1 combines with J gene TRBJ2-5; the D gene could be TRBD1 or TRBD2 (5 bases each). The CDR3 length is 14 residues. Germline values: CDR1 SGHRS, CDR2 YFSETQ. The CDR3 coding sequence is TGTGCCAGCAGCTTAACCGGGGCACAAGAGACCCAGTACTTC. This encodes CASSLTGAQETQYF.

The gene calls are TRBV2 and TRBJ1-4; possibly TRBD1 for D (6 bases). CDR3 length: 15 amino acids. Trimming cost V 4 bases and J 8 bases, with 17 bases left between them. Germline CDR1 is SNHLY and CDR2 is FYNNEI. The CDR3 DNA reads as TGTGCCAGCAGTGTTAGGCCAGGGGATGGAGAAAAACTGTTTTTT. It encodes CASSVRPGDGEKLFF.

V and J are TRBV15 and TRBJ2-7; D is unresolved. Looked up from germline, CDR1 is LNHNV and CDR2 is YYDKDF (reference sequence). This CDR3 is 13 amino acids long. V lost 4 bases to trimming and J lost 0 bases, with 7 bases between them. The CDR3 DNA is TGTGCCACCAGCAAGTCCACCTCCTACGAGCAGTACTTC. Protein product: CATSKSTSYEQYF.

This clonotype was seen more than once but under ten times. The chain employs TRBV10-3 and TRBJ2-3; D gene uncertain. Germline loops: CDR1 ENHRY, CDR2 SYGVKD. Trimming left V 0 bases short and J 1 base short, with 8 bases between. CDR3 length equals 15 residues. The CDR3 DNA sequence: TGTGCCATCAGTGAGTCGGGTCAGGGCACAGATACGCAGTATTTT. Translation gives CAISESGQGTDTQYF.

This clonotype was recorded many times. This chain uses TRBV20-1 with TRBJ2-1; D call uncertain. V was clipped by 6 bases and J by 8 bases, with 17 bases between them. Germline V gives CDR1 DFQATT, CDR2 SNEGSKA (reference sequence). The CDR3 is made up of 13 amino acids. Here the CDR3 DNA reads TGCAGTGCACCCCCCGCTGGGCTACATGAGCAGTTCTTC. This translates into CSAPPAGLHEQFF.

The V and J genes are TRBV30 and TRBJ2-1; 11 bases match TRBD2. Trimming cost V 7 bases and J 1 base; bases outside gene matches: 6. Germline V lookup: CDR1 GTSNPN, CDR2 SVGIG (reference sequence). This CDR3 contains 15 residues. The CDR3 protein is CALGLAAMSYNEQFF. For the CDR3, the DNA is TGTGCCTTGGGACTAGCGGCAATGTCCTACAATGAGCAGTTCTTC.

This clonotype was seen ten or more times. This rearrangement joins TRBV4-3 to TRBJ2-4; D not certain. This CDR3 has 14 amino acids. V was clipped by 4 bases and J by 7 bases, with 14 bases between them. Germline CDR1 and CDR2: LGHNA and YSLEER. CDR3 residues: CASSPDVEGNIQYF. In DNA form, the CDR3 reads TGCGCCAGCAGCCCTGACGTCGAAGGGAACATTCAGTACTTC.

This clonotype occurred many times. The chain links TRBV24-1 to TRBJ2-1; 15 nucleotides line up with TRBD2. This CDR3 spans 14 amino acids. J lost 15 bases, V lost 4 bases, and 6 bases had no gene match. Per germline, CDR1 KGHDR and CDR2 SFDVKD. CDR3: CATSDPGLAGGLFF. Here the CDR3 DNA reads TGTGCCACCAGTGACCCCGGACTAGCGGGGGGGCTGTTCTTC.

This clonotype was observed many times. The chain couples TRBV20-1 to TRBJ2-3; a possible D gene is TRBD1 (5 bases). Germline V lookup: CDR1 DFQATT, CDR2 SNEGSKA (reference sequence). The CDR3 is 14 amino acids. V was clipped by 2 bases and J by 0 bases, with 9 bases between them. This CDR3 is CSARRQGSTDTQYF. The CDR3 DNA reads TGCAGTGCTAGACGTCAGGGTAGCACAGATACGCAGTATTTT.

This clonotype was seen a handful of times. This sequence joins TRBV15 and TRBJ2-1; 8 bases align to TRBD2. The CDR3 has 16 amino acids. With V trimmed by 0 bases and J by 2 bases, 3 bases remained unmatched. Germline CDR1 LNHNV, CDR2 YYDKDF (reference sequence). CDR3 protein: CATSRDRLAPYNEQFF. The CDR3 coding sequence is TGTGCCACCAGCAGAGATCGACTAGCGCCCTACAATGAGCAGTTCTTC.

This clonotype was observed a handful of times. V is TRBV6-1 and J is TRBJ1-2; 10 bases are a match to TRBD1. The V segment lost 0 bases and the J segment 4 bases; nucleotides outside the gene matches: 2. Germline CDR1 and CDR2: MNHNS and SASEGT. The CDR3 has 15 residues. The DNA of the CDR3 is TGTGCCAGCAGTGAAGCTAGGACAGGGGGCTATGGCTACACCTTC. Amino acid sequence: CASSEARTGGYGYTF.

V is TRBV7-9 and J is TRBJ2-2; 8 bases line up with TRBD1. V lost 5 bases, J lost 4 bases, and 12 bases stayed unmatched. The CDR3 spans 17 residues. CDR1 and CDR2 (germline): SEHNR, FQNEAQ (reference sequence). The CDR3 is CASSQPDRAVITGELFF. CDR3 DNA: TGTGCCAGCAGCCAACCGGACAGGGCTGTAATCACCGGGGAGCTGTTTTTT.

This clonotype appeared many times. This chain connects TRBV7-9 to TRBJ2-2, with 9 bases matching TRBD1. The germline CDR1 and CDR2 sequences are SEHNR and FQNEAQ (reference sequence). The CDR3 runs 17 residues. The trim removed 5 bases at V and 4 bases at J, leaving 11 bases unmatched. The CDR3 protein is CASSTTGTGKSTGELFF. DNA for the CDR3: TGTGCCAGCAGCACAACCGGGACAGGGAAATCCACCGGGGAGCTGTTTTTT.

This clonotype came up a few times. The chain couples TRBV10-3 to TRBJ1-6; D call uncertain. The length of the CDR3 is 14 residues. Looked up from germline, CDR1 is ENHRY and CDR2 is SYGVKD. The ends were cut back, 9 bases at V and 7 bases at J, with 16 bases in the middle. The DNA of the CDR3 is TGTGCCATGCAGGCAGATAGTCAAAATTCACCCCTCCACTTT. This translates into CAMQADSQNSPLHF.

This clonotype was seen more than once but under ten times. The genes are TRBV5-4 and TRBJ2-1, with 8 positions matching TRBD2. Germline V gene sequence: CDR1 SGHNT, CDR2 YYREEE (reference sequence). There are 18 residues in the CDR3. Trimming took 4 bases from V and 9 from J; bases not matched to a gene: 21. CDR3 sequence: CASSAGVGGREGSGEQFF. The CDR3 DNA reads TGTGCCAGCAGCGCGGGGGTCGGTGGTCGGGAGGGGAGTGGTGAGCAGTTCTTC.

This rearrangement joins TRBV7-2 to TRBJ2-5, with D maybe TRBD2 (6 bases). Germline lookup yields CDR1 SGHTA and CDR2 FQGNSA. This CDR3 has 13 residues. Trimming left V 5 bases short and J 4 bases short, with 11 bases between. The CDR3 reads CASSNPGAETQYF. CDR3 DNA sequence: TGTGCCAGCAGCAACCCGGGAGCAGAGACCCAGTACTTC. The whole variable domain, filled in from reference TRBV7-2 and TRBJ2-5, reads GAGVSQSPSNKVTEKGKDVELRCDPISGHTALYWYRQSLGQGLEFLIYFQGNSAPDKSGLPSDRFSAERTGGSVSTLTIQRTQQEDSAVYLCASSNPGAETQYFGPGTRLLVL.